These 2 T cell receptor beta chains came from one sample sequenced in a study of CD8+ T cells in alopecia areata. The authors extracted RNA and reverse transcribed it into cDNA as the sequencing template. Data came from immunoSEQ multiplex PCR; TCRdb stores just in-frame clones and leaves some out. Among 75,000 to 100,000 clones listed, more than 35% were seen once. The sequenced material came from CD4+ T cells sorted from blood. The receptors derive from a human donor with alopecia areata.

This rearrangement joins TRBV27 to TRBJ2-3; D might be TRBD2 (5 bases). There are 13 residues in the CDR3. Deletions cut 8 bases from V and 6 bases from J, with 15 bases between. Germline CDR1 reads MNHEY; CDR2 reads SMNVEV (reference sequence). The CDR3 loop reads CASFFRRGDTQYF. In DNA form, the CDR3 reads TGTGCCAGCTTTTTCCGCCGAGGGGATACGCAGTATTTT.

The chain employs TRBV28 and TRBJ2-1; maybe TRBD2 (5 bases). The germline V and J ends were trimmed by 6 bases and 8 bases, with 8 bases remaining between them. The CDR3 totals 11 residues. CDR1 and CDR2 from the germline V gene are MDHEN and SYDVKM. The CDR3 bases are TGTGCCAGCAGGAGGGCCGATGAGCAGTTCTTC. It is translated as CASRRADEQFF.